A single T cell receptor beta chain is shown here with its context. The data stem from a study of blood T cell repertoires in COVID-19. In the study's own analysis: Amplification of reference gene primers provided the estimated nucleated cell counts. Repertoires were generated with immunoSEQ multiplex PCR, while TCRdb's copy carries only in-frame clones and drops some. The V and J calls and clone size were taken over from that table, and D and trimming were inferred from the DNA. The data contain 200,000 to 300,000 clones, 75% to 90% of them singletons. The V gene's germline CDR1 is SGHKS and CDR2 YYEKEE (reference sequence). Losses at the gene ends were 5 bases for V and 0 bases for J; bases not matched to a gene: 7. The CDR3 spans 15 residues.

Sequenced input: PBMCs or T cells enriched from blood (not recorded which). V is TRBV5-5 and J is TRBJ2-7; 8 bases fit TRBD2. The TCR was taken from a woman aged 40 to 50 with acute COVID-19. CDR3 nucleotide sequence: TGTGCCAGCAGTCTAAGCGGGAGCATCTCCTACGAGCAGTACTTC. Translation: CASSLSGSISYEQYF.